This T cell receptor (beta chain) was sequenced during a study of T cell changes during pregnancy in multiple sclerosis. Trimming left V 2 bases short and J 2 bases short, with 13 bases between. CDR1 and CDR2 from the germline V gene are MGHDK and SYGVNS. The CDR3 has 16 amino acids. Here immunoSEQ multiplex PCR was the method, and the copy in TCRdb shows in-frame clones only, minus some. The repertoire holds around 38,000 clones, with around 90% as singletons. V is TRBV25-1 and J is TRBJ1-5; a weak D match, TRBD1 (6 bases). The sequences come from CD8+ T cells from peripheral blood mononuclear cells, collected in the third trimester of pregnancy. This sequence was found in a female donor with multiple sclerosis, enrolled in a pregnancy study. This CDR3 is CASSEQGITGNQPQHF. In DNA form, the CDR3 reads TGTGCCAGCAGTGAACAGGGGATTACGGGCAATCAGCCCCAGCATTTT.